The T cell receptor (beta chain) described here comes from a study of T cell responses to AZD1222 COVID-19 vaccine. CDR3 length equals 16 residues. Germline CDR1 and CDR2: KGHSH and LQKENI. Trimming removed 4 bases from V and 0 bases from J; junction bases left unmatched: 6. Sequencing used immunoSEQ multiplex PCR; TCRdb keeps in-frame clones, though not all of them. The profile covers under 200,000 clones, with around 94% appearing a single time and roughly 4% taken by the ten largest. The sequence was obtained from an adult who received the MenACWY meningococcal vaccine as a control. The specimen comprised peripheral blood, sampled 28 days after the second dose of the MenACWY control vaccine. The chain recombines TRBV18 with TRBJ1-3, with 7 bases aligning to TRBD1. The CDR3 here is CASSLGGSSSGNTIYF. The CDR3 nucleotides read TGTGCCAGCTCACTAGGGGGCTCCAGCTCTGGAAACACCATATATTTT. Full variable domain (rest looked up from reference TRBV18 and TRBJ1-3): NAGVMQNPRHLVRRRGQEARLRCSPMKGHSHVYWYRQLPEEGLKFMVYLQKENIIDESGMPKERFSAEFPKEGPSILRIQQVVRGDSAAYFCASSLGGSSSGNTIYFGEGSWLTVV.